Sequencing of this T cell receptor (beta chain) was carried out in a study of blood T cell repertoires in COVID-19. The overall study: There were acute and convalescent COVID-19 samples, and they came from the United States, Italy and Spain. From T cells, B-cell-depleted T cells, or PBMCs came the material, which was cDNA or gDNA.

Seattle's enrolled individuals joined amid active infection and were then monitored longitudinally. Per the study methods: Nucleated cell number was recorded as an estimate derived from reference gene primer amplification. The repertoire was sequenced with immunoSEQ multiplex PCR; TCRdb's copy has only in-frame clones and lacks some. The DNA was the basis for D and trimming; V, J and clone size are from that table. This sample has fewer than 350,000 clones, with less than 90% found just once. CDR1 is MDHEN and CDR2 is SYDVKM in the germline V gene. The V end lost 6 bases, the J end lost 5 bases, and 10 bases lay between the germline ends. The CDR3 covers 12 residues.

Material for sequencing was peripheral blood. The clonotype was recovered from a woman in her 70s with COVID-19, enrolled during active disease. The genes are TRBV28 and TRBJ1-2; a possible D gene is TRBD1 (6 bases). CDR3 nucleotides: TGTGCCAGCAGGGGGGCCTATTATGGCTACACCTTC. Protein: CASRGAYYGYTF.